This T cell receptor (beta chain) was obtained from a study of control samples from healthy donors and cancer patients. Measured with immunoSEQ multiplex PCR; TCRdb has only the in-frame clones, and not every one. The repertoire holds some 120,000 clones, approximately 90% seen once, with 8.5% to 10% in the top ten. This clone was seen just once. Other nucleotide sequences in the sample specify the same CDR3. This TCR came from a man aged 18 to 29 in good health. The sample taken for sequencing was blood.

This CDR3 is CASSLPGGYEQYF. In DNA form, the CDR3 reads TGTGCCAGCAGCTTGCCAGGGGGCTACGAGCAGTACTTC. The chain joins TRBV7-9 to TRBJ2-7; TRBD1 matches 7 bases. CDR3 size: 13 residues. V trimming: 3 bases; J trimming: 3 bases; junction bases outside the gene matches: 2. CDR1 is SEHNR, CDR2 FQNEAQ, per germline (reference sequence). The full variable domain, in which reference TRBV7-9 and TRBJ2-7 provide the parts outside the CDR3, is DTGVSQNPRHKITKRGQNVTFRCDPISEHNRLYWYRQTLGQGPEFLTYFQNEAQLEKSRLLSDRFSAERPKGSFSTLEIQRTEQGDSAMYLCASSLPGGYEQYFGPGTRLTVT.